This T cell receptor beta chain was captured by sequencing in a study of early T cells in non-severe SARS-CoV-2 infection. Study conclusions and caveats: Lookups in VDJdb leaned toward anti-spike CD8 responses and missed private and CD4 specificities.

This clonotype was detected many times. Its specificity is not known. Germline V gene sequence: CDR1 SGHNT, CDR2 YENEEA. V lost 5 bases and J lost 6, with 13 bases in between. The CDR3 covers 14 residues. TCRdb used MiXCR to reprocess the 5' RACE reads, holding one entry per CDR3 protein. The repertoire holds under 85,000 distinct CDR3 sequences, with roughly 10% as singletons. The rearrangement links TRBV11-3 to TRBJ2-2, with D uncertain. Material: whole blood, obtained at baseline. The sequence was collected from an adult who was a healthcare worker with PCR-confirmed SARS-CoV-2 infection or an uninfected control (not recorded which). The CDR3 loop is CASSPKVSAGELFF. The CDR3 DNA reads TGTGCCAGCAGCCCAAAGGTTTCCGCCGGGGAGCTGTTTTTT.